The source of this T cell receptor (beta chain) is a study of cytomegalovirus exposure and HLA in healthy donors. Study as a whole: In a previous analysis, around 120 million unique TCR beta sequences were found from some 200 million T cells. Genotyping showed 81% of about 370 donors falling in the Caucasian-associated ancestry cluster.

While unrecorded immune exposures were likely, the donors were nominally healthy when sampled. V was clipped by 1 base and J by 6 bases; unmatched bases: 8. The length of the CDR3 is 15 residues. Germline lookup yields CDR1 GTSNPN and CDR2 SVGIG (reference sequence). The PCR used 60 Vbeta and 13 Jbeta primers. Clones were read by immunoSEQ multiplex PCR, and TCRdb kept only the in-frame ones, dropping some. The repertoire holds some 150,000 clones, with 82% as singletons. V usage is TRBV30 and J usage is TRBJ2-2, with 7 bases matching TRBD2. The receptor was isolated from a woman in her fifties or sixties in good health and CMV-seropositive. Sequencing was done on a sample of PBMCs. The CDR3 spells CAWSGEGMEAGELFF. CDR3 nucleotides: TGTGCCTGGAGTGGGGAGGGGATGGAAGCCGGGGAGCTGTTTTTT.